Presented here are 29 T cell receptor beta chains from one specimen sequenced in a study of breast tumors, draining lymph nodes, adjacent tissues (dated by TCRdb to 2016 to 2018). Libraries were prepared through multiplex PCR. The run used an Illumina HiSeq 2000. Through fastp at Q25 and MiXCR, TCRdb rebuilt clones from the public reads, retaining in-frame beta chains. CDR3 protein duplicates are merged, each entry listing the most common genes and DNA. Within this sample are some 150,000 distinct CDR3 sequences, with about 33% of them counted one time only. Roughly 3.8% of the sample is in the top ten clones. The axillary draining lymph nodes of breast cancer patients were the source of the lymph node samples. Input material: axillary lymph node tissue. Every receptor here comes from a female donor with breast cancer. Some clones in this sample may be carry-over from other donors' samples.

Ten or more counts support this clonotype. This chain joins TRBV13 and TRBJ2-5; D not resolved. This CDR3 comprises 14 residues. V was clipped by 9 bases and J by 1 base, with 15 bases between them. Per the germline V gene, CDR1 is PRHDT and CDR2 is FYEKMQ (reference sequence). Here the CDR3 DNA reads TGTGCCAGTCGCGGTCTGGGGATCCAAGAGACCCAGTACTTC. As protein: CASRGLGIQETQYF.

The V call is TRBV7-8, the J call TRBJ1-5, with D unclear. The V end was cut by 3 bases, the J end by 14 bases, with 14 bases between. CDR1 SGHVS and CDR2 FQNEAQ come from the germline V gene. The CDR3 is 12 amino acids. The CDR3 loop reads CASSLENVYEHF. Here the CDR3 DNA reads TGTGCCAGCAGCTTGGAAAACGTCTACGAGCATTTT.

The table lists this clonotype with a few counts. A single base separates this from a much larger clone, so it may be a read error. This chain connects TRBV6-1 to TRBJ2-7, with 7 bases aligning to TRBD1. This CDR3 is built from 13 residues. Germline V gene data show CDR1 as MNHNS and CDR2 as SASEGT. In DNA form, the CDR3 reads TGTGCCAGCAGTCAAGCGACAGGGTCGGGGCAGTACTTC. Translation: CASSQATGSGQYF.

In this sample, this clonotype turned up a few times. The V and J genes are TRBV6-6 and TRBJ1-1, with a weak D call TRBD1 (6 bases). Looked up from germline, CDR1 is MNHNY and CDR2 is SVGAGI (reference sequence). The CDR3 totals 13 residues. Trimming pared 6 bases from V and 4 bases from J, leaving 12 bases between. The CDR3 DNA reads TGTGCCAGCAGGAACAGGGAGGGCACTGAAGCTTTCTTT. Translating it yields CASRNREGTEAFF.

This clonotype has at least ten counts. The chain joins TRBV12-3 or TRBV12-4 to TRBJ2-1, with 11 bases matching TRBD2. CDR3 length: 16 amino acids. The V gene end was trimmed by 4 bases and the J gene end by 9 bases; junction bases not matched to a gene: 11. CDR3 nucleotides: TGTGCCAGCAGTTGGTCGGGACTAGCGGCTAAAGGTGAGCAGTTCTTC. Protein: CASSWSGLAAKGEQFF.

This clonotype was counted many times. The V and J genes are TRBV5-8 and TRBJ2-1, with TRBD2 identical over 16 bases. V was clipped by 0 bases and J by 7 bases; unmatched bases: 4. This CDR3 comprises 17 residues. Germline V lookup: CDR1 SGHTS, CDR2 YDEGEE. The CDR3 sequence: CASSLGGGLAGGNEQFF. Here the CDR3 DNA reads TGTGCCAGCAGCTTGGGGGGGGGACTAGCGGGAGGGAATGAGCAGTTCTTC.

Note on this clonotype: This may be a read error, as it is one base from a much larger clone. The rearrangement joins TRBV7-4 to TRBJ2-3; weak D call: TRBD2 (5 bases). CDR3 size: 17 residues. CDR1 and CDR2 from the germline V gene are SGHVT and SQSDAQ. CDR3 protein: CASSLAARGVGTDPQYF. In nucleotides, the CDR3 is TGTGCCAGCAGCTTAGCTGCCCGGGGTGTCGGCACAGATCCGCAGTATTTT.

This clonotype was observed a handful of times. The J gene is TRBJ1-1, the V gene TRBV18, with TRBD1 identical over 9 bases. Per germline, CDR1 KGHSH and CDR2 LQKENI. The CDR3 covers 13 residues. The junction had 0 bases not matched to a gene; V was cut back by 6 bases and J by 1 base. The CDR3 DNA sequence: TGTGCCAGCTCGGGACAGGGGAACACTGAAGCTTTCTTT. It encodes CASSGQGNTEAFF.

The chain recombines TRBV20-1 with TRBJ2-7; D may be TRBD1 (6 bases). Deletions cut 0 bases from V and 4 bases from J, with 13 bases between. This CDR3 region has 14 residues. Germline CDR1 reads DFQATT; CDR2 reads SNEGSKA (reference sequence). The CDR3 region is CSARDRGLLYEQYF. In DNA form, the CDR3 reads TGCAGTGCTAGAGACAGGGGTCTCCTTTACGAGCAGTACTTC.

This clonotype was seen a single time. This may come from a read error, since a much larger clone is one base off. This chain uses TRBV6-6 with TRBJ2-7; no clear D gene. The CDR3 extends over 14 amino acids. Per the germline V gene, CDR1 is MNHNY and CDR2 is SVGAGI (reference sequence). CDR3 nucleotides: TGTGCCTGCAGTCGGACGGAATTAGCCTACGAGCAGTACTTC. Its translation is CACSRTELAYEQYF.

A note on this clonotype: This may arise from a read error, as a much more abundant clone is one base away. Because the CDR3 is missing its conserved closing phenylalanine or tryptophan, this is likely a read error. This chain uses TRBV6-1 with TRBJ1-5; D perhaps matches TRBD1 (6 bases). In germline, CDR1 is MNHNS, CDR2 SASEGT. The CDR3 covers 16 residues. The V end was cut by 7 bases, the J end by 1 base, with 17 bases between. DNA of the CDR3: TGTGCCAGCAAGACTGACGGACAGCTGAGCAATCAGCCCCAGCATTCT. It is translated as CASKTDGQLSNQPQHS.

This clonotype was seen repeatedly, ten times or more. V is TRBV6-1 and J is TRBJ2-7; D is tentatively TRBD1 or TRBD2 (5 bases each). CDR1 and CDR2 from the germline V gene are MNHNS and SASEGT. V lost 3 bases, J lost 6 bases, and 12 bases lay in between. This CDR3 spans 13 amino acids. CDR3: CASSDATRGEQYF. Here the CDR3 DNA reads TGTGCCAGCAGTGATGCTACTAGGGGCGAGCAGTACTTC.

This clonotype was counted ten times or more. This chain connects TRBV27 to TRBJ2-7; 7 bases agree with TRBD1. CDR3 length: 14 amino acids. Looked up from germline, CDR1 is MNHEY and CDR2 is SMNVEV (reference sequence). The V gene end was trimmed by 5 bases and the J gene end by 3 bases; junction bases not matched to a gene: 7. Written as DNA, the CDR3 is TGTGCCAGCAGTCCACGGGACAGAGACTACGAGCAGTACTTC. This gives the protein CASSPRDRDYEQYF.

Only one count was recorded for this clonotype. A read error may explain this, as a much larger clone is one base away. This rearrangement joins TRBV27 to TRBJ1-2; possibly TRBD1 for D (5 bases). Germline V lookup: CDR1 MNHEY, CDR2 SMNVEV (reference sequence). The V and J ends lost 0 bases and 7 bases respectively, with 12 bases between them. This CDR3 has 14 amino acids. The CDR3 DNA sequence: TGTGCCAGCAGTTTATCCCGACAGATCAGTGGCTACACCTTC. Its translation: CASSLSRQISGYTF.

There are many counts of this clonotype. The chain uses TRBV6-4 and TRBJ2-1; D is perhaps TRBD1 (6 bases). The V gene lost 9 bases and the J gene lost 9 bases, with 27 bases spanning the gap. The CDR3 runs 16 residues. The V gene's germline CDR1 is MRHNA and CDR2 SNTAGT. The CDR3: CASAKRGTLGVGEQFF. As DNA, the CDR3 is TGTGCCAGTGCCAAAAGGGGGACCCTGGGGGTAGGTGAGCAGTTCTTC.

V usage is TRBV20-1 and J usage is TRBJ1-6; D gene uncertain. The CDR3 spans 15 residues. Trimming took 5 bases from V and 7 from J, leaving 18 bases between them. Germline values: CDR1 DFQATT, CDR2 SNEGSKA (reference sequence). The CDR3 DNA reads as TGCAGTGCTGCCCGTGGACCGAGCGGAAATTCACCCCTCCACTTT. Encoded protein: CSAARGPSGNSPLHF.

Remarks on this clonotype: The germline gene is not matched at one end of the junction; a read error may be the cause. The CDR3 sequence is CASRGGLNTEAF. CDR3 bases: TGCGCCAGCAGAGGGGGCCTGAACACTGAAGCTTTC. The V and J genes are TRBV7-9 and TRBJ2-6; the match to TRBD1 covers 7 bases. The V gene's germline CDR1 is SEHNR and CDR2 FQNEAQ (reference sequence). CDR3 length: 12 amino acids.

Remarks on this clonotype: The conserved closing phenylalanine or tryptophan is absent in this CDR3, likely reflecting a read error. Because the CDR3's place on the DNA is in doubt, the DNA is left out and the CDR3 is given as listed by TCRdb. This chain connects TRBV7-9 to TRBJ1-2; the D call TRBD1 from the table was never checked on the DNA. The germline gives CDR1 SEHNR, CDR2 FQNEAQ (reference sequence). The CDR3 is 15 amino acids long, termini counted. This CDR3 reads CASSSAGQPYYDYPL.

The chain is built from TRBV6-1 and TRBJ2-4, with D uncertain. The germline V and J ends were trimmed by 1 base and 8 bases, with 3 bases remaining between them. The CDR3 extends over 11 amino acids. CDR1 MNHNS and CDR2 SASEGT come from the germline V gene. CDR3 sequence: CASSEGYIQYF. The CDR3 DNA sequence: TGTGCCAGCAGTGAAGGGTACATTCAGTACTTC.

The chain employs TRBV9 and TRBJ1-2, with a tentative D call TRBD1 (5 bases). V lost 4 bases to trimming and J lost 8 bases, with 9 bases between them. Germline lookup yields CDR1 SGDLS and CDR2 YYNGEE. The CDR3 has 11 amino acids. The CDR3, as DNA: TGTGCCAGCAGCCCCCGGGGGGGCTACACCTTC. It is translated as CASSPRGGYTF.

This clonotype was recorded at least ten times. V gene TRBV24-1 combines with J gene TRBJ1-2; D is unresolved. There are 14 residues in the CDR3. V lost 3 bases and J lost 5, with 12 bases in between. From germline, CDR1 is KGHDR and CDR2 SFDVKD. The CDR3: CATSDIGVGYGYTF. The DNA for the CDR3 is TGTGCCACCAGTGATATCGGGGTCGGGTATGGCTACACCTTC.

The chain combines TRBV28 with TRBJ2-4, with D hard to call. The CDR3 sequence is 14 residues long. V was clipped by 3 bases and J by 8 bases, with 14 bases between them. Germline CDR1 is MDHEN and CDR2 is SYDVKM. As DNA, the CDR3 is TGTGCCAGCAGTTTTTGGTCTAGGAAGGACATTCAGTACTTC. It translates to CASSFWSRKDIQYF.

For this clonotype: A single base separates this from a much larger clone, so it may be a read error. The V and J genes are TRBV28 and TRBJ1-3; D is unclear. The V gene lost 7 bases and the J gene lost 1 base, with 11 bases spanning the gap. The CDR3 is made up of 14 amino acids. CDR1 MDHEN and CDR2 SYDVKM come from the germline V gene. The CDR3 loop is CASNLRRSGNTIYF. CDR3 in DNA: TGTGCCAGCAATTTGAGGAGGTCTGGAAACACCATATATTTT.

The chain links TRBV9 to TRBJ2-1; 12 bases map to TRBD2. Germline-derived CDR1 and CDR2 are SGDLS and YYNGEE. The CDR3 extends over 17 amino acids. Losses at the gene ends were 4 bases for V and 4 bases for J; bases not matched to a gene: 9. CDR3 in amino acids: CASSLSSGGASYNEQFF. Here the CDR3 DNA reads TGTGCCAGCAGCTTGTCTAGCGGGGGGGCTTCTTACAATGAGCAGTTCTTC.

This clonotype was observed many times. The V and J genes are TRBV7-2 and TRBJ2-1; D gene ambiguous. The V end lost 2 bases, the J end lost 7 bases, and 9 bases lay between the germline ends. The CDR3 length is 13 residues. CDR1 is SGHTA, CDR2 FQGNSA, per germline. The CDR3 spells CASSLFGENEQFF. The DNA for the CDR3 is TGTGCCAGCAGCTTATTTGGGGAAAATGAGCAGTTCTTC.

This chain joins TRBV20-1 and TRBJ1-6; the match to TRBD1 covers 7 bases. After removal of 2 bases from V and 7 bases from J, the junction contained 8 bases not matched to a gene. Germline V gene sequence: CDR1 DFQATT, CDR2 SNEGSKA (reference sequence). The CDR3 is made up of 15 amino acids. CDR3 nucleotide sequence: TGCAGTGCTAGACAACGGGACAGTCGCAATTCACCCCTCCACTTT. It codes for CSARQRDSRNSPLHF.

This clonotype was seen ten or more times. The chain has TRBV6-2 or TRBV6-3 and TRBJ2-2, with D perhaps being TRBD1 or TRBD2 (5 bases each). The CDR3 covers 18 residues. The germline V gene encodes CDR1 MNHEY and CDR2 SVGEGT. V was cut by 0 bases and J by 0 bases, with 14 bases left in between. CDR3 DNA sequence: TGTGCCAGCAGTTACTCGACGGGACGGCCCGCGAACACCGGGGAGCTGTTTTTT. The encoded protein is CASSYSTGRPANTGELFF.

The V gene is TRBV6-5, the J gene TRBJ1-5; 9 nucleotides align to TRBD1. The CDR3 consists of 15 residues. Germline V gene data show CDR1 as MNHEY and CDR2 as SVGAGI. J was trimmed by 11 bases and V by 6 bases; bases with no gene match: 14. The CDR3 region has the DNA TGTGCCAGCAGCAAGGACAGGGGAGTGGGAGAGACCCAGCATTTT. Translating it yields CASSKDRGVGETQHF.

The V and J genes are TRBV12-3 or TRBV12-4 and TRBJ2-3; weak D call: TRBD2 (5 bases). V was pared by 7 bases and J by 8 bases, with 16 bases between. This CDR3 region has 13 residues. CDR3 DNA sequence: TGTGCCAGCACCATCTTTAGCGATGGTACGCAGTATTTT. It yields the protein CASTIFSDGTQYF.